This TCR beta chain emerged from a study of CD8+ T cells in alopecia areata. Whole-study context: Tofacitinib ran for 6 to 18 months before 6 months off drug.

V lost 8 bases and J lost 3, with 16 bases in between. The CDR3 consists of 15 residues. Germline V CDR1 and CDR2: SGHTA, FQGNSA. Following RNA extraction, reverse transcription yielded cDNA that acted as the sequencing template. TCRdb's copy holds only in-frame clones and misses some; the assay was immunoSEQ multiplex PCR. The table has over 150,000 clones, approximately 56% seen once. Sample treatment: oral pan-JAK inhibitor, 5-10 mg twice daily. From alopecia areata patients, lesional scalp punch biopsies and peripheral blood were collected. Of note for this clone: Its antigen is not identified.

Overall study results and limits: Compared with mice, patients displayed less clear TCR sharing, possibly for HLA-related reasons.

The source was CD4+ T cells sorted from blood, collected at week 4, from a patient treated with tofacitinib. This TCR came from a human donor with alopecia areata. This chain joins TRBV7-2 and TRBJ2-2, with TRBD1 as a possible D gene (6 bases). Here the CDR3 DNA reads TGTGCCAGCCACCCACTGGGGGCCTACACCGGGGAGCTGTTTTTT. Translating it yields CASHPLGAYTGELFF.